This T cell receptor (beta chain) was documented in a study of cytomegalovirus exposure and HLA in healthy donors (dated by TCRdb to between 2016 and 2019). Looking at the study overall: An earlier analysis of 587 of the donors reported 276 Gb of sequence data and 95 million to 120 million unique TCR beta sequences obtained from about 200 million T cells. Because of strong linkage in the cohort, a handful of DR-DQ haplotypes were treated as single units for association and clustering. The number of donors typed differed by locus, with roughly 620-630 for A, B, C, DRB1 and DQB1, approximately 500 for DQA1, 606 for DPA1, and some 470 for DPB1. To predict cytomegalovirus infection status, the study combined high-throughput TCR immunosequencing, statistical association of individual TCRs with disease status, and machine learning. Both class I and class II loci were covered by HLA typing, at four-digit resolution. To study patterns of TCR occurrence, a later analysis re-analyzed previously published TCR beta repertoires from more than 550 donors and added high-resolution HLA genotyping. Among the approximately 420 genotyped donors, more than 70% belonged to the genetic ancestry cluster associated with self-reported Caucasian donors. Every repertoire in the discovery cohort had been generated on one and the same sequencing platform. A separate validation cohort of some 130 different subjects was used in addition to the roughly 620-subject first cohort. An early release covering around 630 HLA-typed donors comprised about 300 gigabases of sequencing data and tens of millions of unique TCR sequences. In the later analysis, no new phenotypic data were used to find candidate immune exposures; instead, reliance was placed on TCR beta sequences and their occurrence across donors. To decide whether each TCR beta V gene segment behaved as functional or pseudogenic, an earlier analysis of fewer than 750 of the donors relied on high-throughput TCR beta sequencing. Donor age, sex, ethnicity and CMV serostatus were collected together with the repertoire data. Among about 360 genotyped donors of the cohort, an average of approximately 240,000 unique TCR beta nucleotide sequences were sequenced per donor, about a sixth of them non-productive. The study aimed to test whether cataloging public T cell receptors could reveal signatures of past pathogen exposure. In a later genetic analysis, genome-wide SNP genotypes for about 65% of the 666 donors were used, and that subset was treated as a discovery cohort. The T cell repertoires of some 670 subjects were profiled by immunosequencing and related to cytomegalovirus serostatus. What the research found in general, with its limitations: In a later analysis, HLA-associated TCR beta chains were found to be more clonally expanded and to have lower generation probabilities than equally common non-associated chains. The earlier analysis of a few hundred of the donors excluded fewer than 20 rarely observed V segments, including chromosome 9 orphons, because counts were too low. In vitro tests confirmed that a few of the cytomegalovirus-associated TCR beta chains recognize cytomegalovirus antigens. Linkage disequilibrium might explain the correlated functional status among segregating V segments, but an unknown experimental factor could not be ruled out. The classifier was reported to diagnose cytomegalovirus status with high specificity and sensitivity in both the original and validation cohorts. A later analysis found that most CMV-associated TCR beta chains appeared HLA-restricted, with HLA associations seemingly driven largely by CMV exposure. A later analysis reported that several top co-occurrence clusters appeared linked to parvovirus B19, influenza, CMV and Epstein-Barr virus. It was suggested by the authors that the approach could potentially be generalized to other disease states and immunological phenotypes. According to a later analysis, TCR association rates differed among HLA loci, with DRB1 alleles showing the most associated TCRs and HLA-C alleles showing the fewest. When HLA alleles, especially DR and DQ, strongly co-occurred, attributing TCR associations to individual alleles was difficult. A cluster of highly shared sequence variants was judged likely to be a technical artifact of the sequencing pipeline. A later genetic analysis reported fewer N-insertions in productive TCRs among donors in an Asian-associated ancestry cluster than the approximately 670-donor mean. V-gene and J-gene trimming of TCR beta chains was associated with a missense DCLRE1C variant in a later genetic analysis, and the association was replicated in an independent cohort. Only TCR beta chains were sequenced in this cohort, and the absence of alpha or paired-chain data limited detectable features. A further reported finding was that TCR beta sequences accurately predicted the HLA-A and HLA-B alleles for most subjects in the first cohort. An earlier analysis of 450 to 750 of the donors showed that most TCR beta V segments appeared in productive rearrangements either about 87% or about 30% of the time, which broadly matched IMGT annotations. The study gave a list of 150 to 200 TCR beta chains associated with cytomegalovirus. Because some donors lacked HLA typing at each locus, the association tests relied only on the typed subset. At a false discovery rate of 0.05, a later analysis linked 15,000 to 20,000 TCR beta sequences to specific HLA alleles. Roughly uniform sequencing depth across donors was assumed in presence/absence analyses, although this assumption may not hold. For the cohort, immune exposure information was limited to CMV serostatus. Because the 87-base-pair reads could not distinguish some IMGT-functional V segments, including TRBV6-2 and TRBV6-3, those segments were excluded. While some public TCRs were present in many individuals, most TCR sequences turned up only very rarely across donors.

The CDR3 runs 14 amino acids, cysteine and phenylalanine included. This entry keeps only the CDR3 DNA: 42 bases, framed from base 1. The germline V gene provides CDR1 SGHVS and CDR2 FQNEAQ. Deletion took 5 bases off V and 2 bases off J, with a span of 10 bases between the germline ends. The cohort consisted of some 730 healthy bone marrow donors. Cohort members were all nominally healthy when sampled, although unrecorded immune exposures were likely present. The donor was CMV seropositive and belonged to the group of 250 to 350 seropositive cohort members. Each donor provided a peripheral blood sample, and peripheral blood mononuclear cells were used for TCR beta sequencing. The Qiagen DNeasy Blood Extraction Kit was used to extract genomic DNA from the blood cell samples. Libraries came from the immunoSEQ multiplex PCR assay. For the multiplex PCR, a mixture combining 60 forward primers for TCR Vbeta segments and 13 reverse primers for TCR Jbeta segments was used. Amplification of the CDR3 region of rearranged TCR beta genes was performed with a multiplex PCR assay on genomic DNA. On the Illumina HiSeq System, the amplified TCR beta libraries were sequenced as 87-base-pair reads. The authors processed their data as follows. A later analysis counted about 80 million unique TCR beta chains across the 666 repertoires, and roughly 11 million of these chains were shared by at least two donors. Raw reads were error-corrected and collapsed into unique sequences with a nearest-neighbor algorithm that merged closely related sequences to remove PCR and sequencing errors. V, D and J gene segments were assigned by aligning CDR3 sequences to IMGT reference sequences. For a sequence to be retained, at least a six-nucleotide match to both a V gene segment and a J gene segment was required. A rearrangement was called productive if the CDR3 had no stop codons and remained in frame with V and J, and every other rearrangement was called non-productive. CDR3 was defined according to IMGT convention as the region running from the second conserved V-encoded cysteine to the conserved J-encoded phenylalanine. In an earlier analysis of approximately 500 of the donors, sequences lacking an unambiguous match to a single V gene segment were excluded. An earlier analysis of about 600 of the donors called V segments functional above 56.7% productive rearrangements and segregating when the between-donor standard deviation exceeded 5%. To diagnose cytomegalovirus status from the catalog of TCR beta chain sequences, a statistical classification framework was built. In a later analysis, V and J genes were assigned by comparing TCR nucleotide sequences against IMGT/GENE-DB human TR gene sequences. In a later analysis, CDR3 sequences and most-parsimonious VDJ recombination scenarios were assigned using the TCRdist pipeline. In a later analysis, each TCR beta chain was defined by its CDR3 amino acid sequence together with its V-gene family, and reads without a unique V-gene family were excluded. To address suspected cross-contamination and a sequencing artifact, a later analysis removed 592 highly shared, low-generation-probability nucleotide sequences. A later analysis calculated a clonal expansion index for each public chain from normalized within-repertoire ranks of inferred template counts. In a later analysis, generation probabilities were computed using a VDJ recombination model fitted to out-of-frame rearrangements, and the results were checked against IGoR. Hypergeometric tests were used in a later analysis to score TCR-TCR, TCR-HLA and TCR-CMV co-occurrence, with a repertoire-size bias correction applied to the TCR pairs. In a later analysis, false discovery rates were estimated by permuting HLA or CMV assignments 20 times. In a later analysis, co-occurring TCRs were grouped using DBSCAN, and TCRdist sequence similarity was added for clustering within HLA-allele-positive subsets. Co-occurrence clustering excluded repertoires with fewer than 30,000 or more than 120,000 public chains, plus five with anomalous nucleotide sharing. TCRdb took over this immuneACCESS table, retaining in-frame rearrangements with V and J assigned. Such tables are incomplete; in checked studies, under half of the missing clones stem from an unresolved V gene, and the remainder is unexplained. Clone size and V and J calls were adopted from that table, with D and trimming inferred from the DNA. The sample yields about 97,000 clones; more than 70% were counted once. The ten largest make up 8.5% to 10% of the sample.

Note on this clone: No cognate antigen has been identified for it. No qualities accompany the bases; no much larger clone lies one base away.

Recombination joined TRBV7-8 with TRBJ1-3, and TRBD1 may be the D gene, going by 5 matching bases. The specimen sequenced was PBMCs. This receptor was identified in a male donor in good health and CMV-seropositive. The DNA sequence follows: TGTGCCAGCAGCAACGCCAGGGCTGGAAACACCATATATTTT. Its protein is CASSNARAGNTIYF.